These 29 T cell receptor beta chains were sequenced from one sample in a study of T cells in Graves' hyperthyroidism and ophthalmopathy. From RNA transcripts, TCR beta CDR3 regions were amplified. The TCR CDR3 was amplified in a first-round RT-PCR using the HTBI primer set. MiXCR was run by TCRdb on the multiplex PCR reads, yielding one entry per CDR3 protein. This sample carries hundreds of thousands of distinct CDR3 sequences, 15% to 18% of them seen once, and the ten largest clones take about 30%. The sample consisted of blood. Every receptor here comes from a woman between 18 and 30 years old with Graves' hyperthyroidism that later progressed to Graves' ophthalmopathy.

The table lists this clonotype with many counts. The chain recombines TRBV2 with TRBJ2-1; TRBD1 might be the D (5 bases). This CDR3 is 12 amino acids long. The V gene lost 5 bases and the J gene lost 7 bases, with 9 bases spanning the gap. Germline loops: CDR1 SNHLY, CDR2 FYNNEI. Here the CDR3 reads CASSSQGNEQFF. The CDR3 region has the DNA TGTGCCAGCAGTTCGCAGGGTAATGAGCAGTTCTTC. Complete variable domain (other parts from reference TRBV2 and TRBJ2-1): EPEVTQTPSHQVTQMGQEVILRCVPISNHLYFYWYRQILGQKVEFLVSFYNNEISEKSEIFDDQFSVERPDGSNFTLKIRSTKLEDSAMYFCASSSQGNEQFFGPGTRLTVL.

Ten or more counts support this clonotype. The chain uses TRBV12-3 or TRBV12-4 and TRBJ2-1; TRBD1 matches at 9 bases. The CDR3 runs 16 residues. V lost 5 bases, J lost 2 bases, and 7 bases stayed unmatched. The CDR3 is CASSEGDREAYNEQFF. CDR3 DNA sequence: TGTGCCAGCAGTGAGGGGGACAGGGAGGCCTACAATGAGCAGTTCTTC.

This clonotype has at least ten counts. V and J are TRBV2 and TRBJ2-7, with 9 bases aligning to TRBD1. Per the germline V gene, CDR1 is SNHLY and CDR2 is FYNNEI. V lost 1 base, J lost 5 bases, and 12 bases stayed unmatched. CDR3 length: 17 residues. The CDR3 reads CASSEVNRGLNSHEQYF. The CDR3 DNA reads TGTGCCAGCAGTGAAGTAAACAGGGGGCTCAATTCCCACGAGCAGTACTTC.

This clonotype showed up many times. The rearrangement joins TRBV2 to TRBJ2-1; D may be TRBD2 (5 bases). Germline V lookup: CDR1 SNHLY, CDR2 FYNNEI. The V end lost 7 bases, the J end lost 8 bases, and 15 bases lay between the germline ends. The CDR3 contains 13 residues. CDR3 sequence (DNA): TGTGCCAGCACGTCGCCCGGAGCGGATGAGCAGTTCTTC. It translates to CASTSPGADEQFF.

Many counts were recorded for this clonotype. This chain's CDR3 is CASSSQGLGGYTF. Written as DNA, the CDR3 is TGTGCCAGCAGCTCACAGGGCCTAGGTGGCTACACCTTC. The chain employs TRBV13 and TRBJ1-2; D is possibly TRBD1 (6 bases). The length of the CDR3 is 13 residues. The germline V gene has CDR1 PRHDT and CDR2 FYEKMQ (reference sequence). V was clipped by 4 bases and J by 7 bases, with 13 bases between them. The full variable domain, its missing parts supplied by reference TRBV13 and TRBJ1-2, is AAGVIQSPRHLIKEKRETATLKCYPIPRHDTVYWYQQGPGQDPQFLISFYEKMQSDKGSIPDRFSAQQFSDYHSELNMSSLELGDSALYFCASSSQGLGGYTFGSGTRLTVV.

Remarks on this clonotype: Being one base from a much bigger clone, this may be a read error. This chain uses TRBV14 with TRBJ2-1; D not resolved. From germline, CDR1 is SGHDN and CDR2 FVKESK. Trimming shortened V by 2 bases and J by 6 bases, and 20 bases separated the two germline ends. This CDR3 is built from 17 residues. This CDR3 reads CASSQLGVGFLSNEQFF. The CDR3 nucleotides are TGTGCCAGCAGCCAATTGGGCGTGGGGTTCCTTTCCAATGAGCAGTTCTTC.

This chain links TRBV2 with TRBJ2-7; possibly TRBD1 for D (6 bases). The germline V gene encodes CDR1 SNHLY and CDR2 FYNNEI. The CDR3 is made up of 12 amino acids. The CDR3 loop is CVWGRGGYEQYF. DNA of the CDR3: TGTGTTTGGGGCAGGGGCGGCTACGAGCAGTACTTC.

CDR3 sequence: CASRPDSLSSYNSPLHF. The CDR3 nucleotides read TGTGCCAGCAGACCAGACTCCTTAAGCTCCTATAATTCACCCCTCCACTTT. The chain uses TRBV27 and TRBJ1-6; D unresolved. Germline V gives CDR1 MNHEY, CDR2 SMNVEV (reference sequence). V lost 6 bases and J 0 bases, leaving 15 bases between the germline ends. The CDR3 totals 17 residues.

Ten or more counts support this clonotype. The gene calls are TRBV4-3 and TRBJ1-1; 9 bases match TRBD1. The CDR3 runs 16 residues. CDR1 and CDR2 (germline): LGHNA, YSLEER. V trimming: 1 base; J trimming: 5 bases; junction bases outside the gene matches: 8. The DNA of the CDR3 is TGCGCCAGCAGCCAAGGGATACAGGGGGCGAGGACTGAAGCTTTCTTT. Translation gives CASSQGIQGARTEAFF.

This clonotype has ten or more counts. The DNA for the CDR3 is TGCAGTGCTAAACCCGGGGGGTATGAGCAGTTCTTC. This gives the protein CSAKPGGYEQFF. J is TRBJ2-1 and V is TRBV20-1; 7 nucleotides line up with TRBD2. Germline lookup yields CDR1 DFQATT and CDR2 SNEGSKA (reference sequence). The CDR3 loop spans 12 amino acids. The V segment lost 4 bases and the J segment 8 bases; nucleotides outside the gene matches: 5.

To note about this clonotype: It is likely a read error, because the conserved phenylalanine at the end of the CDR3 is missing. The gene calls are TRBV5-5 and TRBJ2-1; 10 bases align to TRBD1. Trimming took 0 bases from V and 8 from J; bases not matched to a gene: 8. The CDR3 has 16 amino acids. Germline V gene lookup returns CDR1 SGHKS and CDR2 YYEKEE (reference sequence). The CDR3 here is CASSLEDRGSIDEQFS. CDR3 bases: TGTGCCAGCAGCTTGGAGGACAGGGGGTCAATCGATGAGCAGTTCTCC.

The V and J genes are TRBV29-1 and TRBJ2-5; possibly TRBD2 for D (5 bases). Trimming stripped 3 bases from V and 5 bases from J, with 13 bases between. CDR3 length equals 13 residues. Germline V lookup: CDR1 SQVTM, CDR2 ANQGSEA. The CDR3: CSVDGLPGETQYF. The CDR3, as DNA: TGCAGCGTTGACGGTCTCCCGGGGGAGACCCAGTACTTC. The full variable domain, completed using reference TRBV29-1 and TRBJ2-5, is SAVISQKPSRDICQRGTSLTIQCQVDSQVTMMFWYRQQPGQSLTLIATANQGSEATYESGFVIDKFPISRPNLTFSTLTVSNMSPEDSSIYLCSVDGLPGETQYFGPGTRLLVL.

The genes are TRBV5-6 and TRBJ2-7; 10 positions match TRBD1. The V gene end was trimmed by 2 bases and the J gene end by 6 bases; junction bases not matched to a gene: 5. This CDR3 is built from 14 residues. CDR1 and CDR2 (germline): SGHDT, YYEEEE. The CDR3 region has the DNA TGTGCCAGCAGCTTTACCGGGACAGGGGTCGAGCAGTACTTC. Encoded protein: CASSFTGTGVEQYF.

The chain joins TRBV7-8 to TRBJ2-7, with 10 nucleotides matching TRBD2. Germline loops: CDR1 SGHVS, CDR2 FQNEAQ. Trimming took 5 bases from V and 2 from J; bases not matched to a gene: 6. The CDR3 totals 15 residues. CDR3 loop: CASSRLAGEPYEQYF. DNA for the CDR3: TGTGCCAGCAGCCGGCTAGCGGGAGAGCCCTACGAGCAGTACTTC.

The chain couples TRBV3-1 to TRBJ1-2; D might be TRBD1 (5 bases). V was clipped by 4 bases and J by 5 bases, with 17 bases between them. The CDR3 consists of 15 residues. Germline V CDR1 and CDR2: LGHDT, YNNKEL (reference sequence). The chain's CDR3 is CASSLGTGGGYGYTF. CDR3 nucleotide sequence: TGTGCCAGCAGCCTGGGTACGGGCGGGGGTTATGGCTACACCTTC.

The chain uses TRBV5-8 and TRBJ2-3, with 9 bases matching TRBD2. The V gene end was trimmed by 3 bases and the J gene end by 2 bases; junction bases not matched to a gene: 13. The CDR3 extends over 18 amino acids. CDR1 is SGHTS and CDR2 is YDEGEE in the germline V gene. As DNA, the CDR3 is TGTGCCAGCAGCTGGCTTCTGGGGCTAGCGGGGAACACAGATACGCAGTATTTT. It specifies CASSWLLGLAGNTDTQYF.

The chain links TRBV15 to TRBJ2-3; D call uncertain. Germline V gene lookup returns CDR1 LNHNV and CDR2 YYDKDF (reference sequence). This CDR3 contains 13 residues. The V end was cut by 0 bases, the J end by 3 bases, with 4 bases between. As DNA, the CDR3 is TGTGCCACCAGCAGAGACGAAACAGATACGCAGTATTTT. Its protein product is CATSRDETDTQYF.

This clonotype was counted ten times or more. J is TRBJ2-1 and V is TRBV3-1; D unclear. The germline V gene has CDR1 LGHDT and CDR2 YNNKEL (reference sequence). Trimming shortened V by 2 bases and J by 4 bases, and 3 bases separated the two germline ends. There are 12 residues in the CDR3. The CDR3 here is CASSQTYNEQFF. Here the CDR3 DNA reads TGTGCCAGCAGCCAAACTTACAATGAGCAGTTCTTC.

This clonotype was detected only a few times. The chain employs TRBV4-3 and TRBJ2-3; D perhaps matches TRBD1 (5 bases). V was cut by 1 base and J by 6 bases, with 14 bases left in between. The CDR3 covers 15 residues. Germline CDR1 is LGHNA and CDR2 is YSLEER. This CDR3 reads CASSQVGRERDTQYF. CDR3 coding DNA: TGCGCCAGCAGCCAAGTGGGCAGGGAAAGGGATACGCAGTATTTT.

In this sample, this clonotype turned up many times. V usage is TRBV3-1 and J usage is TRBJ2-1; D might be TRBD2 (6 bases). Germline loops: CDR1 LGHDT, CDR2 YNNKEL (reference sequence). This CDR3 is 12 amino acids long. V was shortened by 4 bases and J by 10 bases, with 11 bases between the two germline ends. The CDR3 here is CASSLRAGEQFF. CDR3 DNA: TGTGCCAGCAGCCTCCGTGCGGGGGAGCAGTTCTTC.

In its sample, this clonotype was seen a few times. The CDR3 DNA reads TGCAGTGCTCCCGTCGGCACAGATACGCAGTATTTT. This sequence encodes CSAPVGTDTQYF. The chain employs TRBV20-1 and TRBJ2-3, with unresolved D. This CDR3 region has 12 residues. V lost 5 bases to trimming and J lost 1 base, with 7 bases between them. Germline assignment: CDR1 DFQATT and CDR2 SNEGSKA (reference sequence).

There are many counts of this clonotype. This chain uses TRBV20-1 with TRBJ2-3; the match to TRBD2 covers 10 bases. The V segment lost 3 bases and the J segment 2 bases; nucleotides outside the gene matches: 2. The germline gives CDR1 DFQATT, CDR2 SNEGSKA (reference sequence). This CDR3 spans 14 amino acids. CDR3 sequence (DNA): TGCAGTGCTAGGACTAGCGGGTTCACAGATACGCAGTATTTT. Its protein is CSARTSGFTDTQYF.

This clonotype was recorded at least ten times. This chain uses TRBV7-2 with TRBJ1-1, with D possibly TRBD1 on 5 matching bases. CDR1 and CDR2 from the germline V gene are SGHTA and FQGNSA. With 4 bases removed from V and 5 bases from J, the gap between germline ends came to 14 bases. There are 14 residues in the CDR3. CDR3 sequence: CASSWPRGRTEAFF. The CDR3 DNA is TGTGCCAGCAGCTGGCCGCGGGGGAGGACTGAAGCTTTCTTT. Full variable domain (remainder filled in from reference TRBV7-2 and TRBJ1-1): GAGVSQSPSNKVTEKGKDVELRCDPISGHTALYWYRQSLGQGLEFLIYFQGNSAPDKSGLPSDRFSAERTGGSVSTLTIQRTQQEDSAVYLCASSWPRGRTEAFFGQGTRLTVV.

The sample holds a few counts of this clonotype. The rearrangement links TRBV24-1 to TRBJ2-2; no reliable D call. V was pared by 7 bases and J by 3 bases, with 8 bases between. This CDR3 has 13 residues. Germline values: CDR1 KGHDR, CDR2 SFDVKD. The CDR3 reads CATSGQYTGELFF. In nucleotides, the CDR3 is TGTGCCACCAGCGGCCAGTACACCGGGGAGCTGTTTTTT.

This clonotype has ten or more counts. The rearrangement joins TRBV2 to TRBJ2-1; TRBD1 matches at 7 bases. The CDR3 consists of 16 residues. Germline V gene data show CDR1 as SNHLY and CDR2 as FYNNEI. V trimming: 1 base; J trimming: 5 bases; junction bases outside the gene matches: 8. The CDR3 protein is CASSEGGTENDNEQFF. The CDR3 DNA is TGTGCCAGCAGTGAAGGGGGGACAGAAAACGACAATGAGCAGTTCTTC.

This clonotype was picked up many times. The rearrangement joins TRBV7-3 to TRBJ2-1, with 9 positions matching TRBD1. Trimming at V came to 1 base and at J to 7 bases, leaving 5 bases not matched to a gene. Germline lookup yields CDR1 SGHTA and CDR2 FQGTGA. This CDR3 spans 15 amino acids. The CDR3 region is CASSLKGTGRNEQFF. CDR3 sequence (DNA): TGTGCCAGCAGCTTAAAAGGGACAGGGCGGAATGAGCAGTTCTTC.

This clonotype showed up just a few times. V gene TRBV11-3 combines with J gene TRBJ2-3; no clear D. V gave up 1 base and J gave up 6 bases, with 11 bases separating them. CDR1 SGHNT and CDR2 YENEEA come from the germline V gene. The CDR3 runs 14 residues. The CDR3 nucleotides are TGTGCCAGCAGCTTAGGCTCCATCACGGATACGCAGTATTTT. Amino acids: CASSLGSITDTQYF.

There are a few counts of this clonotype. This chain connects TRBV10-2 to TRBJ2-3; D uncertain. Germline V lookup: CDR1 WSHSY, CDR2 SAAADI. Trimming took 2 bases from V and 6 from J, leaving 6 bases between them. The CDR3 runs to 12 residues. Here the CDR3 DNA reads TGCGCCAGCAGTGAGAGTGGGGATACGCAGTATTTT. Protein: CASSESGDTQYF.

This clonotype was detected ten times or more. The J gene is TRBJ1-4, the V gene TRBV3-1; the match to TRBD1 covers 9 bases. The trim removed 5 bases at V and 7 bases at J, leaving 5 bases unmatched. Germline V lookup: CDR1 LGHDT, CDR2 YNNKEL (reference sequence). The CDR3 sequence is 14 residues long. The CDR3 here is CASSFGTGTEKLFF. In nucleotides, the CDR3 is TGTGCCAGCAGCTTCGGGACAGGGACTGAAAAACTGTTTTTT.